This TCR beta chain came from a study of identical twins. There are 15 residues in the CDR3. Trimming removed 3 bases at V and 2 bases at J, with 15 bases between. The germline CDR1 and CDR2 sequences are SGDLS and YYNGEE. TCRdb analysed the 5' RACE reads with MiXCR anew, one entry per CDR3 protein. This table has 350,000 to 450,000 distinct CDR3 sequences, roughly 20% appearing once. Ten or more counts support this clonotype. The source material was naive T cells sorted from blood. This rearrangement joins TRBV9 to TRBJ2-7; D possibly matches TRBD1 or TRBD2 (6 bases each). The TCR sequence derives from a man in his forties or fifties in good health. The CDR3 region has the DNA TGTGCCAGCAGCGGGGGGGCAGGCCGGCCCTACGAGCAGTACTTC. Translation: CASSGGAGRPYEQYF.